The 29 T cell receptor beta chains given below trace back to one sample, sequenced in a study of CD8 T cells in ankylosing spondylitis. TCRdb reanalysed the 5' RACE reads using MiXCR and keeps one entry per CDR3 protein. This table has fewer than 250,000 distinct CDR3 sequences, about 10% appearing once. Sequenced input: blood, either unsorted or a sorted T cell fraction (not recorded which). These receptors were taken from a male donor with ankylosing spondylitis or in good health (not recorded which).

This chain links TRBV10-2 with TRBJ1-3; D gene ambiguous. Trimming stripped 4 bases from V and 0 bases from J, with 10 bases between. Per germline, CDR1 WSHSY and CDR2 SAAADI. This CDR3 has 15 amino acids. CDR3 DNA sequence: TGCGCCAGCAGTGCCCGAGAAGGCTCTGGAAACACCATATATTTT. Protein sequence: CASSAREGSGNTIYF.

The V and J genes are TRBV6-5 and TRBJ1-2; the D gene is possibly TRBD1 (5 bases). Trimming took off 4 bases at V and 4 bases at J, with 13 bases between the two ends. The germline CDR1 and CDR2 sequences are MNHEY and SVGAGI. CDR3 length equals 14 residues. CDR3 nucleotides: TGTGCCAGCAGTTTCCCGGGACTTAGCTATGGCTACACCTTC. This encodes CASSFPGLSYGYTF.

As concerns this clonotype: This may stem from a read error, because a much larger clone lies one nucleotide away. This chain's CDR3 is CASRVHGASGYEQYF. CDR3 DNA sequence: TGTGCCAGCCGCGTCCATGGGGCTAGTGGCTACGAGCAGTACTTC. The V and J genes are TRBV6-1 and TRBJ2-7; possibly TRBD1 for D (5 bases). Germline-derived CDR1 and CDR2 are MNHNS and SASEGT. The V end was cut by 8 bases, the J end by 3 bases, with 20 bases between. The CDR3 totals 15 residues.

This clonotype was seen repeatedly, ten times or more. The genes are TRBV12-3 or TRBV12-4 and TRBJ1-1; D ambiguous. The V gene lost 2 bases and the J gene lost 4 bases, with 8 bases spanning the gap. This CDR3 is 13 amino acids long. The chain's CDR3 is CASSLSLSTEAFF. Here the CDR3 DNA reads TGTGCCAGCAGTTTATCGTTGAGCACTGAAGCTTTCTTT.

This clonotype was counted at least ten times. This rearrangement joins TRBV20-1 to TRBJ1-4; 8 bases align to TRBD1. Germline V CDR1 and CDR2: DFQATT, SNEGSKA (reference sequence). Trimming cost V 2 bases and J 1 base; bases outside gene matches: 3. The CDR3 totals 15 residues. The CDR3 bases are TGCAGTGCTAGATCCGACAGGGGAACTAATGAAAAACTGTTTTTT. Amino acid sequence: CSARSDRGTNEKLFF.

The sample holds a few counts of this clonotype. The chain carries TRBV5-5 and TRBJ2-7; D unresolved. V was shortened by 2 bases and J by 0 bases, with 9 bases between the two germline ends. The CDR3 covers 14 residues. CDR1 and CDR2 from the germline V gene are SGHKS and YYEKEE (reference sequence). The CDR3 sequence: CASSFTFASYEQYF. CDR3 coding DNA: TGTGCCAGCAGCTTCACCTTCGCCTCCTACGAGCAGTACTTC.

This clonotype came up many times. The chain has TRBV4-1 and TRBJ1-1, with D perhaps matching TRBD1 (5 bases). The CDR3 covers 15 residues. Trimming shortened V by 1 base and J by 4 bases, and 13 bases separated the two germline ends. The germline V gene has CDR1 MGHRA and CDR2 YSYEKL. The CDR3 sequence: CASSQANRRGTEAFF. DNA of the CDR3: TGCGCCAGCAGCCAAGCGAACAGGCGGGGCACTGAAGCTTTCTTT.

This clonotype was picked up many times. The genes are TRBV27 and TRBJ2-4; TRBD1 or TRBD2 may be the D gene (5 bases each). The CDR3 length is 17 residues. Trimming shortened V by 0 bases and J by 0 bases, and 12 bases separated the two germline ends. Looked up from germline, CDR1 is MNHEY and CDR2 is SMNVEV (reference sequence). CDR3 in amino acids: CASSLSGRELAKNIQYF. CDR3 nucleotide sequence: TGTGCCAGCAGTTTATCGGGACGGGAACTAGCCAAAAACATTCAGTACTTC.

The V gene is TRBV5-1, the J gene TRBJ2-7; the match to TRBD1 covers 8 bases. The CDR3 is made up of 14 amino acids. The germline gives CDR1 SGHRS, CDR2 YFSETQ. V was pared by 2 bases and J by 7 bases, with 8 bases of the junction left unmatched. The CDR3 region is CASSFLGQGDEQYF. CDR3 bases: TGCGCCAGCAGCTTCCTTGGACAGGGCGATGAGCAGTACTTC. Based on the CDR3 plus reference TRBV5-1 and TRBJ2-7, the full variable domain is KAGVTQTPRYLIKTRGQQVTLSCSPISGHRSVSWYQQTPGQGLQFLFEYFSETQRNKGNFPGRFSGRQFSNSRSEMNVSTLELGDSALYLCASSFLGQGDEQYFGPGTRLTVT.

There are many counts of this clonotype. V gene TRBV6-1 combines with J gene TRBJ2-5; no definite D call. The germline gives CDR1 MNHNS, CDR2 SASEGT. V lost 6 bases to trimming and J lost 1 base, with 12 bases between them. This CDR3 region has 14 residues. The CDR3 sequence is CASSFHAAQETQYF. The CDR3 DNA sequence: TGTGCCAGCAGCTTCCACGCGGCCCAAGAGACCCAGTACTTC.

In regard to this clonotype: One junction end disagrees with the germline gene, perhaps due to a read error. The genes are TRBV30 and TRBJ1-1; D may be TRBD1 (6 bases). Germline CDR1 reads GTSNPN; CDR2 reads SVGIG (reference sequence). CDR3 length: 12 residues. The CDR3 bases are TGTACCTGGAGTCAACAGGGCGCTGAAGCTTTCTTT. Residues: CTWSQQGAEAFF.

The DNA for the CDR3 is TGTGCCAGCAGCCCTCCAGGGACTAGCGGGAGGAACTCCTACAATGAGCAGTTCTTC. This encodes CASSPPGTSGRNSYNEQFF. The rearrangement uses TRBV11-1 and TRBJ2-1; TRBD2 matches at 15 bases. This CDR3 is built from 19 residues. V lost 5 bases, J lost 0 bases, and 8 bases stayed unmatched. Germline-derived CDR1 and CDR2 are SGHAT and FQDESV (reference sequence). The variable domain in full, with the rest retrieved from reference TRBV11-1 and TRBJ2-1, is EAEVAQSPRYKITEKSQAVAFWCDPISGHATLYWYRQILGQGPELLVQFQDESVVDDSQLPKDRFSAERLKGVDSTLKIQPAELGDSAMYLCASSPPGTSGRNSYNEQFFGPGTRLTVL.

This chain connects TRBV10-3 to TRBJ2-3; TRBD2 agrees at 14 bases. Germline V gives CDR1 ENHRY, CDR2 SYGVKD. The CDR3 spans 15 residues. With V trimmed by 8 bases and J by 3 bases, 4 bases remained unmatched. The CDR3 region has the DNA TGTGCCATCGGAGGACTAGCGGGAGGTACAGATACGCAGTATTTT. Protein sequence: CAIGGLAGGTDTQYF.

The chain has TRBV27 and TRBJ2-1; the match to TRBD2 covers 11 bases. J was trimmed by 5 bases and V by 4 bases; bases with no gene match: 7. This CDR3 is 16 amino acids long. The germline V gene has CDR1 MNHEY and CDR2 SMNVEV (reference sequence). The CDR3 spells CASSSHRLAGNNEQFF. The CDR3, as DNA: TGTGCCAGCAGTTCCCACCGACTAGCGGGGAACAATGAGCAGTTCTTC.

This clonotype was observed a handful of times. An end of the junction differs from the germline gene, which may be a read error. This chain joins TRBV20-1 and TRBJ1-3; the match to TRBD1 covers 9 bases. This CDR3 has 17 residues. The germline gives CDR1 DFQATT, CDR2 SNEGSKA (reference sequence). The CDR3 DNA sequence: TGCTGTGCTAGGACAGGGGTGGGTATGGGCTCTGGAAACACCATATATTTT. This translates into CCARTGVGMGSGNTIYF.

This clonotype has at least ten counts. This chain uses TRBV10-3 with TRBJ2-5; no clear D gene. CDR1 ENHRY and CDR2 SYGVKD come from the germline V gene. V lost 4 bases, J lost 0 bases, and 9 bases lay in between. The CDR3 is 14 amino acids. DNA of the CDR3: TGTGCCATCAGTGTGACACAGTACCAAGAGACCCAGTACTTC. Amino acid sequence: CAISVTQYQETQYF.

V and J are TRBV7-8 and TRBJ2-7; D is perhaps TRBD1 (5 bases). Trimming took off 7 bases at V and 0 bases at J, with 13 bases between the two ends. The CDR3 runs 14 residues. Germline CDR1 reads SGHVS; CDR2 reads FQNEAQ. CDR3 sequence reads: CASTPQGSSYEQYF. CDR3 in DNA: TGTGCCAGCACCCCCCAGGGATCCTCCTACGAGCAGTACTTC. The whole variable domain, filled in from reference TRBV7-8 and TRBJ2-7, reads GAGVSQSPRYKVAKRGQDVALRCDPISGHVSLFWYQQALGQGPEFLTYFQNEAQLDKSGLPSDRFFAERPEGSVSTLKIQRTQQEDSAVYLCASTPQGSSYEQYFGPGTRLTVT.

This clonotype was counted at least ten times. The CDR3 DNA reads TGTGCCAGCAACCCTGAGGGATCCTACGAGCAGTACTTC. This codes for CASNPEGSYEQYF. The gene calls are TRBV12-3 or TRBV12-4 and TRBJ2-7; a possible D gene is TRBD2 (5 bases). This CDR3 has 13 residues. V was shortened by 7 bases and J by 1 base, with 11 bases between the two germline ends.

The gene calls are TRBV10-1 and TRBJ1-1, with D unclear. CDR3 length: 14 residues. In germline, CDR1 is WNHNN, CDR2 SYGVQD (reference sequence). V was trimmed by 3 bases and J by 4 bases, leaving 12 bases between them. Here the CDR3 DNA reads TGCGCCAGCAGTGATTCACCGTCGGGCACTGAAGCTTTCTTT. Translation: CASSDSPSGTEAFF.

V gene TRBV7-2 combines with J gene TRBJ2-2; 7 positions agree with TRBD1. Looked up from germline, CDR1 is SGHTA and CDR2 is FQGNSA. This CDR3 is 15 amino acids long. The J segment lost 2 bases and the V segment lost 3 bases, leaving 3 bases of the junction unmatched. The CDR3 region is CASSFGQVNTGELFF. The CDR3 DNA reads TGTGCCAGCAGCTTCGGACAGGTCAACACCGGGGAGCTGTTTTTT.

V gene TRBV11-2 combines with J gene TRBJ2-7; either TRBD1 or TRBD2 may supply D (5 bases each). This CDR3 is 15 amino acids long. Germline-derived CDR1 and CDR2 are SGHAT and FQNNGV. V gave up 0 bases and J gave up 0 bases, with 9 bases separating them. The chain's CDR3 is CASSLDRGVSYEQYF. CDR3 coding DNA: TGTGCCAGCAGCTTAGATCGGGGCGTCTCCTACGAGCAGTACTTC. Full variable domain (outside the CDR3, taken from reference TRBV11-2 and TRBJ2-7): EAGVAQSPRYKIIEKRQSVAFWCNPISGHATLYWYQQILGQGPKLLIQFQNNGVVDDSQLPKDRFSAERLKGVDSTLKIQPAKLEDSAVYLCASSLDRGVSYEQYFGPGTRLTVT.

This clonotype came up many times. The chain couples TRBV20-1 to TRBJ2-2; D not resolved. Germline V CDR1 and CDR2: DFQATT, SNEGSKA (reference sequence). Trimming left V 3 bases short and J 0 bases short, with 5 bases between. This CDR3 has 13 residues. This CDR3 reads CSARAPNTGELFF. CDR3 DNA sequence: TGCAGTGCTAGGGCCCCGAACACCGGGGAGCTGTTTTTT.

There are many counts of this clonotype. This chain links TRBV7-2 with TRBJ1-5; D is perhaps TRBD1 (5 bases). The V end was cut by 1 base, the J end by 5 bases, with 12 bases between. CDR1 and CDR2 from the germline V gene are SGHTA and FQGNSA. The CDR3 consists of 15 residues. The CDR3 is CASSLVGAGDQPQHF. The CDR3 coding sequence is TGTGCCAGCAGCTTAGTCGGCGCGGGGGATCAGCCCCAGCATTTT.

The CDR3: CASSSGMGSGKQPQHF. In nucleotides, the CDR3 is TGTGCCAGCAGTTCGGGTATGGGGTCAGGGAAACAGCCCCAGCATTTT. The rearrangement uses TRBV12-3 or TRBV12-4 and TRBJ1-5, with D possibly being TRBD1 (5 bases). The CDR3 sequence is 16 residues long. V lost 4 bases to trimming and J lost 7 bases, with 20 bases between them.

The chain has TRBV2 and TRBJ2-1; weak D call: TRBD2 (6 bases). V was cut by 5 bases and J by 11 bases, with 10 bases left in between. Germline CDR1 is SNHLY and CDR2 is FYNNEI. The CDR3 runs 11 residues. The DNA of the CDR3 is TGTGCCAGCAGTCCACGGGAGCAGCAGTTCTTC. Translating it yields CASSPREQQFF. The whole variable domain, remainder taken from reference TRBV2 and TRBJ2-1, is EPEVTQTPSHQVTQMGQEVILRCVPISNHLYFYWYRQILGQKVEFLVSFYNNEISEKSEIFDDQFSVERPDGSNFTLKIRSTKLEDSAMYFCASSPREQQFFGPGTRLTVL.

This clonotype came up many times. V gene TRBV12-3 or TRBV12-4 combines with J gene TRBJ2-3, with TRBD2 matching 8 bases. The CDR3 totals 14 residues. The trim removed 3 bases at V and 3 bases at J, leaving 2 bases unmatched. This chain's CDR3 is CASSFRGGTDTQYF. The DNA of the CDR3 is TGTGCCAGCAGTTTTCGGGGGGGGACAGATACGCAGTATTTT.

This clonotype was recorded at least ten times. The gene calls are TRBV5-1 and TRBJ1-1, with TRBD1 matching 11 bases. This CDR3 has 15 amino acids. Germline V lookup: CDR1 SGHRS, CDR2 YFSETQ. The V and J ends lost 4 bases and 4 bases, in that order; junction bases with no gene match: 6. The CDR3 DNA is TGCGCCAGCAGCCTTGGGACAGGGGGGACCACTGAAGCTTTCTTT. This encodes CASSLGTGGTTEAFF.

This clonotype was counted a few times. A much larger clonotype is one base distant, so this may be a read error. As DNA, the CDR3 is TGTGCCTGGATGGTGGAAGAAAAAGCTTTCTTT. Its protein product is CAWMVEEKAFF. This rearrangement joins TRBV30 to TRBJ1-1; no definite D call. Germline lookup yields CDR1 GTSNPN and CDR2 SVGIG (reference sequence). The CDR3 has 11 amino acids. Trimming left V 4 bases short and J 9 bases short, with 12 bases between.

This clonotype was detected ten times or more. The gene calls are TRBV20-1 and TRBJ2-1; 8 positions agree with TRBD2. Germline V gene lookup returns CDR1 DFQATT and CDR2 SNEGSKA (reference sequence). Trimming at V came to 6 bases and at J to 8 bases, leaving 9 bases not matched to a gene. The CDR3 consists of 13 residues. The DNA of the CDR3 is TGCAGTGCGAGAACTCTAGCGGGTTATGAGCAGTTCTTC. It translates to CSARTLAGYEQFF.